The 10 T cell receptor beta chains below were found in one sample sequenced in a study of vaccination and CD4 T cells after COVID-19. Cultured CD4+ T-cell DNA underwent Oncomine TCR Beta short-read sequencing. TCRdb recomputed calls from the PCR reads with MiXCR, one row per CDR3 protein. The table records about 16,000 distinct CDR3 sequences, approximately 70% of them present only once. For these TCRs, the target antigens are not known. Treatment indicated: roughly ten-day PBMC culture with coronavirus spike peptide pools or control peptides (ViraFEST assay). Sequenced material: CD4+ T cells from blood, cultured in vitro. The receptors were sampled from a human donor who had recovered from COVID-19.

This chain links TRBV2 with TRBJ2-5; 12 nucleotides align to TRBD2. V lost 2 bases, J lost 7 bases, and 5 bases stayed unmatched. The CDR3 is made up of 15 amino acids. Germline V gene lookup returns CDR1 SNHLY and CDR2 FYNNEI. CDR3 DNA sequence: TGTGCCAGCAGTGAAAGGGGACTAGCGGGCGGGACCCAGTACTTC. It translates to CASSERGLAGGTQYF.

The chain is built from TRBV20-1 and TRBJ2-1, with 11 bases lining up with TRBD2. CDR1 and CDR2 (germline): DFQATT, SNEGSKA (reference sequence). The CDR3 spans 14 residues. CDR3 in DNA: TGCAGAATGACTAGCGGGAAAGAATACAATGAGCAGTTCTTC. It translates to CRMTSGKEYNEQFF.

This clonotype appeared a few times. The J gene is TRBJ1-1, the V gene TRBV7-2; D gene unclear. The CDR3 length is 14 residues. V lost 5 bases to trimming and J lost 0 bases, with 10 bases between them. The V gene's germline CDR1 is SGHTA and CDR2 FQGNSA. The CDR3 DNA reads as TGTGCCAGCAGCCAGCGCGGTGTGAACACTGAAGCTTTCTTT. Its translation: CASSQRGVNTEAFF.

CDR3 coding DNA: TGTGCCAGCAGTCGGACTAGCGGGGGGGGCACAGATACGCAGTATTTT. Amino acids: CASSRTSGGGTDTQYF. The rearrangement links TRBV5-4 to TRBJ2-3, with TRBD2 identical over 15 bases. Germline V lookup: CDR1 SGHNT, CDR2 YYREEE (reference sequence). V lost 5 bases and J lost 1; bases outside the gene matches: 2. The CDR3 runs 16 residues.

The V call is TRBV28, the J call TRBJ2-7; no reliable D call. Per the germline V gene, CDR1 is MDHEN and CDR2 is SYDVKM. The CDR3 length is 13 residues. Deletions cut 6 bases from V and 0 bases from J, with 9 bases between. The CDR3 nucleotides are TGTGCCAGCAGGCCGACGGGCTCCTACGAGCAGTACTTC. It codes for CASRPTGSYEQYF. Full variable domain (outside the CDR3, taken from reference TRBV28 and TRBJ2-7): DVKVTQSSRYLVKRTGEKVFLECVQDMDHENMFWYRQDPGLGLRLIYFSYDVKMKEKGDIPEGYSVSREKKERFSLILESASTNQTSMYLCASRPTGSYEQYFGPGTRLTVT.

This chain uses TRBV6-2 or TRBV6-3 with TRBJ1-1; D is ambiguous. Germline-derived CDR1 and CDR2 are MNHEY and SVGEGT. Trimming cost V 5 bases and J 1 base, with 14 bases left between them. CDR3 length equals 15 residues. The CDR3 coding sequence is TGTGCCAGCAGTAGACCTACGGGTGGGAACACTGAAGCTTTCTTT. This gives the protein CASSRPTGGNTEAFF.

A note on this clonotype: The junction shows a germline mismatch at one end, possibly a read error. This chain connects TRBV20-1 to TRBJ1-5, with D unclear. Germline CDR1 DFQATT, CDR2 SNEGSKA (reference sequence). This CDR3 contains 13 residues. CDR3 nucleotide sequence: TGCAGTGCTAGAGGGGCACGGGGTGAGCCCCCGCATTTT. This encodes CSARGARGEPPHF.

The chain has TRBV11-1 and TRBJ1-2; D unresolved. In germline, CDR1 is SGHAT, CDR2 FQDESV (reference sequence). The CDR3 runs 13 residues. Between the trimmed V and J ends, which lost 3 bases and 4 bases, there was a span of 9 bases. This chain's CDR3 is CASSLAGSYGYTF. CDR3 DNA: TGTGCCAGCAGCTTGGCGGGGTCCTATGGCTACACCTTC.

Comments on this clonotype: One end of the junction does not line up with germline, which may come from a read error. This chain uses TRBV7-7 with TRBJ2-3, with 7 bases that match TRBD2. The CDR3 consists of 13 residues. Germline values: CDR1 SSHAT, CDR2 FNYEAQ (reference sequence). The CDR3 protein is CASSSGRGDTQYF. The CDR3 DNA reads as TGTGCTAGCAGCTCGGGGAGGGGAGATACGCAGTATTTT.

V gene TRBV20-1 combines with J gene TRBJ2-3, with D possibly being TRBD2 (5 bases). V was pared by 2 bases and J by 1 base, with 10 bases between. CDR1 DFQATT and CDR2 SNEGSKA come from the germline V gene (reference sequence). CDR3 length: 14 residues. This CDR3 reads CSARREIRTDTQYF. The CDR3 DNA is TGCAGTGCTAGAAGGGAGATTCGCACAGATACGCAGTATTTT.